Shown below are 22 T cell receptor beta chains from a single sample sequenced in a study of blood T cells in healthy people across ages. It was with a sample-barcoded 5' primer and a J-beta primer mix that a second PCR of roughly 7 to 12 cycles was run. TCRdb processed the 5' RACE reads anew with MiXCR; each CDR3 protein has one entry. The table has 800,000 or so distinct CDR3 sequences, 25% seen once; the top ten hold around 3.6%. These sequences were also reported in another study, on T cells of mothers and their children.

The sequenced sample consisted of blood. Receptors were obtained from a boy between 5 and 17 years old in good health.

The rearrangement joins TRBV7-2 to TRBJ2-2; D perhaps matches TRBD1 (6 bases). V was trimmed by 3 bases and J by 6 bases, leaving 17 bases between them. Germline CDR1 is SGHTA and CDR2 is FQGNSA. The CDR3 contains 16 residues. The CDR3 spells CASSFRDTVRSGELFF. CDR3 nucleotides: TGTGCCAGCAGCTTCCGGGACACCGTCCGCTCCGGGGAGCTGTTTTTT. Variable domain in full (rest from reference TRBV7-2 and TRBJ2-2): GAGVSQSPSNKVTEKGKDVELRCDPISGHTALYWYRQSLGQGLEFLIYFQGNSAPDKSGLPSDRFSAERTGGSVSTLTIQRTQQEDSAVYLCASSFRDTVRSGELFFGEGSRLTVL.

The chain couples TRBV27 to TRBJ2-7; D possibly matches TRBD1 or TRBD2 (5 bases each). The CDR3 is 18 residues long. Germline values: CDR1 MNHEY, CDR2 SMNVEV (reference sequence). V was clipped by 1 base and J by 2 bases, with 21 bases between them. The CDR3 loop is CASSLLGQGASPTYEQYF. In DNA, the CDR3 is TGTGCCAGCAGTTTATTGGGTCAGGGAGCCTCGCCTACCTACGAGCAGTACTTC.

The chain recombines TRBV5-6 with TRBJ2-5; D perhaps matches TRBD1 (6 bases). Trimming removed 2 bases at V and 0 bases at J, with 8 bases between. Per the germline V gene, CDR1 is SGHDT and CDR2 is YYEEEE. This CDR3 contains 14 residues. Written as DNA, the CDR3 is TGTGCCAGCAGCTTCCGGGACAACCAAGAGACCCAGTACTTC. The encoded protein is CASSFRDNQETQYF.

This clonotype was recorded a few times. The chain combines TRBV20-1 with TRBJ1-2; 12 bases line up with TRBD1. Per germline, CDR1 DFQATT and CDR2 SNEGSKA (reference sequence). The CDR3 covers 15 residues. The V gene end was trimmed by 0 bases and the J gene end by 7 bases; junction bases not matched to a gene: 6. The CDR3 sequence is CSARDLGQGAFGYTF. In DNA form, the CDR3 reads TGCAGTGCTAGAGACCTGGGACAGGGGGCTTTTGGCTACACCTTC.

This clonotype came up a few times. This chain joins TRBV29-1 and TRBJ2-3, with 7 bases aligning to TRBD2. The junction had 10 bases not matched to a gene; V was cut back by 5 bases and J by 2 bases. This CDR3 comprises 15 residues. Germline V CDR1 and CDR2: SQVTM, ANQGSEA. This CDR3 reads CSVYSAGEFTDTQYF. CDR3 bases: TGCAGCGTTTATAGCGCGGGAGAGTTCACAGATACGCAGTATTTT.

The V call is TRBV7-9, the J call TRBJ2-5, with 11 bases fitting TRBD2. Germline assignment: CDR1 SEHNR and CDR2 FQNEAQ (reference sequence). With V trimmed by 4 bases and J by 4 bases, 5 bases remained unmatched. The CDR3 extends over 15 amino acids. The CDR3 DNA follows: TGTGCCAGCAGCTCCCCAACTAGCGGGGGAGAGACCCAGTACTTC. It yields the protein CASSSPTSGGETQYF.

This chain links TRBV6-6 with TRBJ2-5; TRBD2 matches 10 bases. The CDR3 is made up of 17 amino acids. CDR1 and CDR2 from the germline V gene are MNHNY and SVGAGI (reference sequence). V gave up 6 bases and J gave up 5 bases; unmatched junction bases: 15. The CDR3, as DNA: TGTGCCAGCAGATTCTATGGAGCGGGGGGGCCTTTGGAGACCCAGTACTTC. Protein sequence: CASRFYGAGGPLETQYF.

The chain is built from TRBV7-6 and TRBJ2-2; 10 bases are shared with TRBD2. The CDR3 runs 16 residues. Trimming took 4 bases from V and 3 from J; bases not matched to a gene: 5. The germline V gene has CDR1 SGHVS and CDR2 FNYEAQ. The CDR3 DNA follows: TGTGCCAGCAGCTCCCAGGGGACTAGCGACACCGGGGAGCTGTTTTTT. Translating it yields CASSSQGTSDTGELFF.

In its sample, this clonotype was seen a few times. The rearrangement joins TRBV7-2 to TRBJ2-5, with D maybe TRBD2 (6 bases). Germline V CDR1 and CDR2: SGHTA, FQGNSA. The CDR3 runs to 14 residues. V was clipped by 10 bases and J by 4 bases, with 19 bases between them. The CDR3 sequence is CATAMGRLGETQYF. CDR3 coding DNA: TGTGCCACAGCTATGGGGAGGTTAGGAGAGACCCAGTACTTC.

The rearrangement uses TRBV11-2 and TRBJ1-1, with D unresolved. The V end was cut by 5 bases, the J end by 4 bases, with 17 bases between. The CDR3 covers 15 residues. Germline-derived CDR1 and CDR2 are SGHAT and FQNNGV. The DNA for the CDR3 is TGTGCCAGCAGCCCTCTTGTCGGCCTGGGCACTGAAGCTTTCTTT. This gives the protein CASSPLVGLGTEAFF. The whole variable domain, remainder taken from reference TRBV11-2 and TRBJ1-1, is EAGVAQSPRYKIIEKRQSVAFWCNPISGHATLYWYQQILGQGPKLLIQFQNNGVVDDSQLPKDRFSAERLKGVDSTLKIQPAKLEDSAVYLCASSPLVGLGTEAFFGQGTRLTVV.

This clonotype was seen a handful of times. The CDR3 reads CASSPAGLPYEQYF. The CDR3 DNA follows: TGTGCCAGCAGTCCCGCTGGACTACCTTACGAGCAGTACTTC. This chain uses TRBV12-3 or TRBV12-4 with TRBJ2-7; a weak D match, TRBD2 (6 bases). Trimming stripped 5 bases from V and 4 bases from J, with 15 bases between. This CDR3 comprises 14 residues.

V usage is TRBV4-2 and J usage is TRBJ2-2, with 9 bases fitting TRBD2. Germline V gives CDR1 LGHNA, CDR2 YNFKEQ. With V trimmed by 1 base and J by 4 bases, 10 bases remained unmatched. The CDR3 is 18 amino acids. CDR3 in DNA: TGTGCCAGCAGCCAAGCCCCACAAGCGGGGGGCTTCACCGGGGAGCTGTTTTTT. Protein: CASSQAPQAGGFTGELFF.

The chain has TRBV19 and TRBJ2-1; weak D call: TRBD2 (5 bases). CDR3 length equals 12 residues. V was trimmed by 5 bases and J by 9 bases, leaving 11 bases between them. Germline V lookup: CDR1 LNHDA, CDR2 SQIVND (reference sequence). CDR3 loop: CASSWAAGEQFF. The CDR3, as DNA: TGTGCCAGTAGTTGGGCGGCGGGTGAGCAGTTCTTC.

The CDR3 nucleotides are TGTGCCAGCAGCTTGGCGCCTAGCGGGGGAAACCACCAAGAGACCCAGTACTTC. It translates to CASSLAPSGGNHQETQYF. The chain links TRBV7-2 to TRBJ2-5; 10 bases map to TRBD2. CDR1 is SGHTA, CDR2 FQGNSA, per germline. V gave up 3 bases and J gave up 0 bases; unmatched junction bases: 10. The CDR3 length is 18 residues.

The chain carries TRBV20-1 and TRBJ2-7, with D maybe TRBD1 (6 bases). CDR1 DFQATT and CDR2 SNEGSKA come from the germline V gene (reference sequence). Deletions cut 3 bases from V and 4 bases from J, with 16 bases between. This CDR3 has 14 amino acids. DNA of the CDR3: TGCAGTGCTAGCGCCCCAGGGGACCTTTACGAGCAGTACTTC. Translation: CSASAPGDLYEQYF.

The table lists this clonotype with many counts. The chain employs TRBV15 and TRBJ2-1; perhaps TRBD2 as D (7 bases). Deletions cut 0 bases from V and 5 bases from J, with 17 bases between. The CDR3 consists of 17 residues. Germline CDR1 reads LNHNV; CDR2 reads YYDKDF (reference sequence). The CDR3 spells CATSRDERGAGDNEQFF. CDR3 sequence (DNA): TGTGCCACCAGCAGAGATGAGAGGGGGGCGGGGGACAATGAGCAGTTCTTC.

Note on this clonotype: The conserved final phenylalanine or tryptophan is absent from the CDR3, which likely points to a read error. The CDR3 is CASSSWTEYQETQYL. The CDR3 nucleotides are TGTGCCAGCAGCTCATGGACAGAGTACCAAGAGACCCAGTACCTC. The J gene is TRBJ2-5, the V gene TRBV7-9; the D gene is possibly TRBD1 (6 bases). There are 15 residues in the CDR3. Trimming left V 4 bases short and J 0 bases short, with 12 bases between. From germline, CDR1 is SEHNR and CDR2 FQNEAQ (reference sequence).

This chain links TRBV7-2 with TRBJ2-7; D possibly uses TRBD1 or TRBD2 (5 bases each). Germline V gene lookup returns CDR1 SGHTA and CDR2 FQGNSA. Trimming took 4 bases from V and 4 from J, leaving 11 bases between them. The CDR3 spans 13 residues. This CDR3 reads CASSSAGAYEQYF. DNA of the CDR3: TGTGCCAGCAGCTCCGCCGGGGCTTACGAGCAGTACTTC. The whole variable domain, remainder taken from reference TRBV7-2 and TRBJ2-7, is GAGVSQSPSNKVTEKGKDVELRCDPISGHTALYWYRQSLGQGLEFLIYFQGNSAPDKSGLPSDRFSAERTGGSVSTLTIQRTQQEDSAVYLCASSSAGAYEQYFGPGTRLTVT.

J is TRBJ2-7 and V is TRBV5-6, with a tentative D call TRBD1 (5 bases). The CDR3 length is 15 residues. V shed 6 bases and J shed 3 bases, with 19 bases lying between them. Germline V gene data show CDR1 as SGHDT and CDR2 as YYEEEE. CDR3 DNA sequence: TGTGCCAGCACCCAGGGCCTAGGGCAGCACTACGAGCAGTACTTC. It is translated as CASTQGLGQHYEQYF.

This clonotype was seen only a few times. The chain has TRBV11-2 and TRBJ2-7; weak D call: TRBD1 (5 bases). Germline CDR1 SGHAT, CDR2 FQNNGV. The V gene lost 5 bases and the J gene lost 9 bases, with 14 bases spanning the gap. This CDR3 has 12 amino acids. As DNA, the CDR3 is TGTGCCAGCAGCACGTCAGGGTCACGGCAGTACTTC. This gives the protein CASSTSGSRQYF.

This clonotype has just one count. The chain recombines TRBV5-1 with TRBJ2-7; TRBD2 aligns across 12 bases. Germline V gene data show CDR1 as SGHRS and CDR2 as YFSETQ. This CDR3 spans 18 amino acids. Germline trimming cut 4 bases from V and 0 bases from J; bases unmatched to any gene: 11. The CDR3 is CASSLRLAGDGSSYEQYF. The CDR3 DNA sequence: TGCGCCAGCAGCCTAAGACTAGCGGGAGACGGGAGCTCCTACGAGCAGTACTTC.

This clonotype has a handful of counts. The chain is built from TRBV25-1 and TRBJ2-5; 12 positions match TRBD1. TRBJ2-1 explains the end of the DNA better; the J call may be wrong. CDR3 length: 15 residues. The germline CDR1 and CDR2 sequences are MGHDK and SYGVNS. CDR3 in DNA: TGTGCCAGCAGTGGGGACAGGGGGCTTCTGATAGGGCAGTTCTTC. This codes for CASSGDRGLLIGQFF.